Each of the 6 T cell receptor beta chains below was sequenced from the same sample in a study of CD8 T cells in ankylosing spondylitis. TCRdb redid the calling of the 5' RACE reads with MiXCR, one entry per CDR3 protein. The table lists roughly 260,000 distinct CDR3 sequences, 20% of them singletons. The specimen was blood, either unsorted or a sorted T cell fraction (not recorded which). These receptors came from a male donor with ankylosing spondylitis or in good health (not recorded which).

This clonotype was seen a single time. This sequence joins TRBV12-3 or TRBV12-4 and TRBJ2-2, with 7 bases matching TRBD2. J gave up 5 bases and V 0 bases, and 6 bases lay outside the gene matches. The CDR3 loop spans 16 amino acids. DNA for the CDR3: TGTGCCAGCAGTTTAGCGCTGGCGGGGGTTACCGGGGAGCTGTTTTTT. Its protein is CASSLALAGVTGELFF.

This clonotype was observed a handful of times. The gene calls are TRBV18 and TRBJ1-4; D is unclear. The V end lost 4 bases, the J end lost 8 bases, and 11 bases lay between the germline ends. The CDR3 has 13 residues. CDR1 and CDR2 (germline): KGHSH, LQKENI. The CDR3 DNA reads TGTGCCAGCTCACGGACCCTAGGGGAAAAACTGTTTTTT. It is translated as CASSRTLGEKLFF. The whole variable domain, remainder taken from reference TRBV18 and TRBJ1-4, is NAGVMQNPRHLVRRRGQEARLRCSPMKGHSHVYWYRQLPEEGLKFMVYLQKENIIDESGMPKERFSAEFPKEGPSILRIQQVVRGDSAAYFCASSRTLGEKLFFGSGTQLSVL.

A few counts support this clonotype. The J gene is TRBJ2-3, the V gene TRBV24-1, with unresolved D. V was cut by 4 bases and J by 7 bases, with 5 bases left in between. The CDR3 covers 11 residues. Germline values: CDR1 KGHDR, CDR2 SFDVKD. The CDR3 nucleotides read TGTGCCACCAGTGAACGAAATACGCAGTATTTT. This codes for CATSERNTQYF.

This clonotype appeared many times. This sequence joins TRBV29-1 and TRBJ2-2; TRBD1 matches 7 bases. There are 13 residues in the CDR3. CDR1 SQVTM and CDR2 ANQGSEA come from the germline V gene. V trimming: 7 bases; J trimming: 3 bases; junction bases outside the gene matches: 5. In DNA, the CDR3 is TGCAGCGCCGGGACAGAAGACACCGGGGAGCTGTTTTTT. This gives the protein CSAGTEDTGELFF.

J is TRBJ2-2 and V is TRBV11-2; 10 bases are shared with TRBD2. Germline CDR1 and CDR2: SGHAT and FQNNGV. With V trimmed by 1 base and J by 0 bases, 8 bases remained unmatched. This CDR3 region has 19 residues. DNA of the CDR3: TGTGCCAGCAGCTTAGTTCGAGCGGGACTAGCGCCGAACACCGGGGAGCTGTTTTTT. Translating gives CASSLVRAGLAPNTGELFF.

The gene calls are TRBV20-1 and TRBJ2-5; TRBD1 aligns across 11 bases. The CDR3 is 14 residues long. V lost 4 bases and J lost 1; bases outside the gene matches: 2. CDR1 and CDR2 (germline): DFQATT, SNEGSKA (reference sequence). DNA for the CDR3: TGCAGTGCTACAGGGACAGGGGGCCAAGAGACCCAGTACTTC. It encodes CSATGTGGQETQYF.